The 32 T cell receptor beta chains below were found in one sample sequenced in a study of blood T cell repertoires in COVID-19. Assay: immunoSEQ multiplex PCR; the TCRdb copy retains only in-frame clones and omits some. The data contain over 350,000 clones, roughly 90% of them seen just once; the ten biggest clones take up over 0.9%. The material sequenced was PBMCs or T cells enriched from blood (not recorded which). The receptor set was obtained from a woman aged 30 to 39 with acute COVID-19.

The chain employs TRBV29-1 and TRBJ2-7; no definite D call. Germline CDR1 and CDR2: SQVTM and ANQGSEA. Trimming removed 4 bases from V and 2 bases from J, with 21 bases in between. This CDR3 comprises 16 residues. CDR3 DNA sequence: TGCAGCGTTGTCCCTACAGCTACGGCTCACCCCTACGAGCAGTACTTC. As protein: CSVVPTATAHPYEQYF.

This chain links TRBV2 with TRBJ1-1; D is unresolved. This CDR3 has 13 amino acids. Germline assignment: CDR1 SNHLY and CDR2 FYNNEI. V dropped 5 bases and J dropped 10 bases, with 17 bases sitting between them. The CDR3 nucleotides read TGTGCCAGCAGTATAATTGGGAGCCTAGGAGCTTTCTTT. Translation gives CASSIIGSLGAFF.

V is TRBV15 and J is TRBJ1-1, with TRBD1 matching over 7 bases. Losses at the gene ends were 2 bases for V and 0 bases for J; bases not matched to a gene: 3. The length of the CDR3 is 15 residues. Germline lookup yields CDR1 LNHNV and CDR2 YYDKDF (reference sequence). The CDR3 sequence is CATSRNRGMNTEAFF. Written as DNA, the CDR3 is TGTGCCACCAGCAGAAACAGGGGAATGAACACTGAAGCTTTCTTT.

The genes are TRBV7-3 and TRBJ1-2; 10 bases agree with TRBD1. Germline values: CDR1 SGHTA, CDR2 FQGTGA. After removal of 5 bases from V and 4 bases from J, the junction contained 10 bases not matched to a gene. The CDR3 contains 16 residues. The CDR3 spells CASSQGPGQGSYGYTF. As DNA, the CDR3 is TGTGCCAGCAGCCAAGGTCCGGGACAGGGGAGCTATGGCTACACCTTC.

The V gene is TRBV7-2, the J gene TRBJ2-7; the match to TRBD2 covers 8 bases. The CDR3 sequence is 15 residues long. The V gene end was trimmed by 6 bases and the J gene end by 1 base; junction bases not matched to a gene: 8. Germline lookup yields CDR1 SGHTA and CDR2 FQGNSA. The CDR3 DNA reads TGTGCCAGCAGGCTACGGGGGGGCAAGTCCTACGAGCAGTACTTC. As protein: CASRLRGGKSYEQYF.

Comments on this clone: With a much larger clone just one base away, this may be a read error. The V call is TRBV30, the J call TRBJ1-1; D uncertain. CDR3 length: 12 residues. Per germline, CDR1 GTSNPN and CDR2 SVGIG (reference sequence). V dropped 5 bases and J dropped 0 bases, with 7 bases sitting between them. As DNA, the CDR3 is TGTGCCTGGGGGGAGTTGAACACTGAAGCTTTCTTT. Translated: CAWGELNTEAFF.

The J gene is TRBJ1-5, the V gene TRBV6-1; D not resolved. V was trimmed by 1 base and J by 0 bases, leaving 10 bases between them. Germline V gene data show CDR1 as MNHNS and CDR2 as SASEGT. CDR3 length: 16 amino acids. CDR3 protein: CASSEGALYSNQPQHF. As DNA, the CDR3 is TGTGCCAGCAGTGAAGGGGCTCTCTATAGCAATCAGCCCCAGCATTTT.

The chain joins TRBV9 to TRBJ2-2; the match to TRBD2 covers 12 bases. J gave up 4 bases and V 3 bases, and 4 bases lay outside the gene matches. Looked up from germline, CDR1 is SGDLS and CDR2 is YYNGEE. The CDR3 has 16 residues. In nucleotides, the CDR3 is TGTGCCAGCAGCGCTAGCGGGGGGGCTGTCACCGGGGAGCTGTTTTTT. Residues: CASSASGGAVTGELFF. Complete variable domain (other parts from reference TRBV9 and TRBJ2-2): DSGVTQTPKHLITATGQRVTLRCSPRSGDLSVYWYQQSLDQGLQFLIQYYNGEERAKGNILERFSAQQFPDLHSELNLSSLELGDSALYFCASSASGGAVTGELFFGEGSRLTVL.

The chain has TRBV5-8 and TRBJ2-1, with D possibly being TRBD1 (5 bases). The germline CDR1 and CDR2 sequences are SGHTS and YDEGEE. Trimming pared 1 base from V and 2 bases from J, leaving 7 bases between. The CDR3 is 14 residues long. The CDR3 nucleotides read TGTGCCAGCAGCTTGCTACAGGCCTACAATGAGCAGTTCTTC. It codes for CASSLLQAYNEQFF.

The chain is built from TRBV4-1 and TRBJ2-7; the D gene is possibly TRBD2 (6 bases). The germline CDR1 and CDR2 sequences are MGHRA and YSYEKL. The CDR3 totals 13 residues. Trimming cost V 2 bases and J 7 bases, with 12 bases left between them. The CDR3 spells CASSQPGLGEQYF. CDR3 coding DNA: TGCGCCAGCAGCCAACCGGGACTCGGTGAGCAGTACTTC.

The CDR3 spells CSVVRDRNTEAFF. The CDR3, as DNA: TGCAGCGTTGTACGAGACAGGAACACTGAAGCTTTCTTT. V and J are TRBV29-1 and TRBJ1-1; D is possibly TRBD1 (5 bases). Trimming cost V 4 bases and J 1 base, with 10 bases left between them. This CDR3 region has 13 residues. From germline, CDR1 is SQVTM and CDR2 ANQGSEA.

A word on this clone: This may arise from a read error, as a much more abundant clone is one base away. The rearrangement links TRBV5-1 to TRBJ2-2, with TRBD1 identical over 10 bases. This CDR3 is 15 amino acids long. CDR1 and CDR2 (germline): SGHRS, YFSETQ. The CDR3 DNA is TGCGTCAGCAGCCCCCGACAGGGGGCTAACGGGGAGCTGTTTTTT. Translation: CVSSPRQGANGELFF.

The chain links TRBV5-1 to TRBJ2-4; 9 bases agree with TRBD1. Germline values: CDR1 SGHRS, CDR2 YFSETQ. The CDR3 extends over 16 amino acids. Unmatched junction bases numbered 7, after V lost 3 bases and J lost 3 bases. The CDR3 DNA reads TGCGCCAGCAGCTCCTGGACAGGGGACGTCAAAAACATTCAGTACTTC. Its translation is CASSSWTGDVKNIQYF.

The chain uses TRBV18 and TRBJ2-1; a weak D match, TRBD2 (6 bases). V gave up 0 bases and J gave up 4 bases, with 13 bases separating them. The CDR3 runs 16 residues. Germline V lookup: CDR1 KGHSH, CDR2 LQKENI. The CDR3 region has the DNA TGTGCCAGCTCACCACCCGTCGGGAGCCCATACAATGAGCAGTTCTTC. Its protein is CASSPPVGSPYNEQFF.

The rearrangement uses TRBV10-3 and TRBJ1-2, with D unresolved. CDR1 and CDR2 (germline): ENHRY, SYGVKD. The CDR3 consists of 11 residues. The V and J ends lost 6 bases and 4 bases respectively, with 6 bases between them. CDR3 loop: CAIRELYGYTF. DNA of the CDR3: TGTGCCATCAGAGAACTCTATGGCTACACCTTC.

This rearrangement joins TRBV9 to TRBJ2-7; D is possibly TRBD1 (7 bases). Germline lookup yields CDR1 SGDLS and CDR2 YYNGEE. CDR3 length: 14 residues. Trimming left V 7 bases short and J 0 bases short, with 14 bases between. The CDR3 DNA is TGTGCCAGCTCCTCAGGGGGGTCCTCCTACGAGCAGTACTTC. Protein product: CASSSGGSSYEQYF.

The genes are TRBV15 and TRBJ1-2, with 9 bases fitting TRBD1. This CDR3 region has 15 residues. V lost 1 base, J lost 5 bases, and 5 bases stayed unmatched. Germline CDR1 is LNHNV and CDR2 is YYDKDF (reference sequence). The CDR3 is CATSRGDREHYGYTF. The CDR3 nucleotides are TGTGCCACCAGCAGAGGGGACAGGGAACATTATGGCTACACCTTC.

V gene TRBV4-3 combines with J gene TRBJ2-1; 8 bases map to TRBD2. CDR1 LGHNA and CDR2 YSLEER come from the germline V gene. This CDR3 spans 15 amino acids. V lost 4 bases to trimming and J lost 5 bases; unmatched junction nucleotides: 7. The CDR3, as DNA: TGCGCCAGCAGCCGGTCGCGGGGGGCGAACAATGAGCAGTTCTTC. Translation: CASSRSRGANNEQFF.

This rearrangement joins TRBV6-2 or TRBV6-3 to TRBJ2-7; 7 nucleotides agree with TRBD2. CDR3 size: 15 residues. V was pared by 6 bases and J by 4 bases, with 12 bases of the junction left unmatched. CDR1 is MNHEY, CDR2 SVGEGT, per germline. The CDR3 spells CASSPFAGERYEQYF. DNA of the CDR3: TGTGCCAGCAGCCCATTCGCGGGGGAGAGGTACGAGCAGTACTTC.

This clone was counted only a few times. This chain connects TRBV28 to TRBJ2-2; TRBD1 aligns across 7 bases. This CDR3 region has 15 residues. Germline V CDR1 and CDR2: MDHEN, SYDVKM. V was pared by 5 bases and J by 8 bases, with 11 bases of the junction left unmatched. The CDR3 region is CASSPGQARLGELFF. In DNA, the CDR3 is TGTGCCAGCAGTCCAGGACAGGCCAGACTTGGGGAGCTGTTTTTT. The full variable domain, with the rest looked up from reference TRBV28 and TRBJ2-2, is DVKVTQSSRYLVKRTGEKVFLECVQDMDHENMFWYRQDPGLGLRLIYFSYDVKMKEKGDIPEGYSVSREKKERFSLILESASTNQTSMYLCASSPGQARLGELFFGEGSRLTVL.

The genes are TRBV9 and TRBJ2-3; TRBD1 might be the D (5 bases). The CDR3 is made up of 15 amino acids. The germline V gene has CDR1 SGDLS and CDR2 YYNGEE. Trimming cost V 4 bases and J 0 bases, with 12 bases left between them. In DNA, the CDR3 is TGTGCCAGCAGCCCAGGGATTACAAGCACAGATACGCAGTATTTT. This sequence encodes CASSPGITSTDTQYF.

CDR3 sequence reads: CASSIDLRGGGYSNQPQHF. The CDR3 DNA is TGTGCCAGTAGTATAGACCTCAGGGGAGGGGGATATAGCAATCAGCCCCAGCATTTT. The V gene is TRBV19, the J gene TRBJ1-5; D is perhaps TRBD1 (6 bases). The CDR3 extends over 19 amino acids. Trimming removed 0 bases from V and 0 bases from J, with 18 bases in between. Per the germline V gene, CDR1 is LNHDA and CDR2 is SQIVND (reference sequence).

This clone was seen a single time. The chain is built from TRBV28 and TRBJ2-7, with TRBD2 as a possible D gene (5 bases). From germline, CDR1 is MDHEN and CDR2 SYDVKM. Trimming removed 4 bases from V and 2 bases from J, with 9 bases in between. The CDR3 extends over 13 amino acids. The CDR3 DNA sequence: TGTGCCAGCAGTTACGGGGTGGCCTACGAGCAGTACTTC. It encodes CASSYGVAYEQYF.

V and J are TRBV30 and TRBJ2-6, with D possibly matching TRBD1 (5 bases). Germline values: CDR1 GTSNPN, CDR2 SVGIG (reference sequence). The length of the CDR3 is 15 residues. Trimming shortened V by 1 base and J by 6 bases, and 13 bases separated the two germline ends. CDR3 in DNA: TGTGCCTGGAGTGATGGTTACAGGACGGCCAACGTCCTGACTTTC. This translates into CAWSDGYRTANVLTF.

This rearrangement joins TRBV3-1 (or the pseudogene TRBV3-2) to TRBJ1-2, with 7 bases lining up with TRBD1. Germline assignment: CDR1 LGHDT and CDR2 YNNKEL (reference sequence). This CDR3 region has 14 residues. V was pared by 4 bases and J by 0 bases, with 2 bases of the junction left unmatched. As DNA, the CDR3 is TGTGCCAGCAGCCGGGACAGATCTAACTATGGCTACACCTTC. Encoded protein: CASSRDRSNYGYTF.

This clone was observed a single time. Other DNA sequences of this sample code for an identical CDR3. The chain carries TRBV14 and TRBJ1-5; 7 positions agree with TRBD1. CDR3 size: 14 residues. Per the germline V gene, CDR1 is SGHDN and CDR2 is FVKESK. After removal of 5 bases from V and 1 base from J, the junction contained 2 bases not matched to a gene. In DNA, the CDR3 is TGTGCCAGCAGCAGACAGGGAAGCAATCAGCCCCAGCATTTT. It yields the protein CASSRQGSNQPQHF. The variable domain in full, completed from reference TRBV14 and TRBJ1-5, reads EAGVTQFPSHSVIEKGQTVTLRCDPISGHDNLYWYRRVMGKEIKFLLHFVKESKQDESGMPNNRFLAERTGGTYSTLKVQPAELEDSGVYFCASSRQGSNQPQHFGDGTRLSIL.

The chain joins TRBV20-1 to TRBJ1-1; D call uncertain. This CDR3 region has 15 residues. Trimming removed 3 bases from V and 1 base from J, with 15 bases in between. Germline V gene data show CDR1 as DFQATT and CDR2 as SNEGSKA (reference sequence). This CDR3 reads CSASGSEGWNTEAFF. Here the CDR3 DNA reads TGCAGTGCTAGTGGTAGTGAGGGTTGGAACACTGAAGCTTTCTTT.

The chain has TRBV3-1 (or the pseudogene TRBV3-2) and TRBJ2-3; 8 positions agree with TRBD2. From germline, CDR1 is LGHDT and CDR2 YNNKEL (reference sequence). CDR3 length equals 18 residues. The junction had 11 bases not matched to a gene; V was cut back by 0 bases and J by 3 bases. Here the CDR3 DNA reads TGTGCCAGCAGCCAAGACCCCTTGCGGGGGGAAGATACAGATACGCAGTATTTT. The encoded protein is CASSQDPLRGEDTDTQYF.

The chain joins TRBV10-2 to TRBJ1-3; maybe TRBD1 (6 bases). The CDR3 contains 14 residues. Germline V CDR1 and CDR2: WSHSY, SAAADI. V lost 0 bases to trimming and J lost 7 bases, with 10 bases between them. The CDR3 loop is CASSESGGPNTIYF. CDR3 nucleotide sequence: TGCGCCAGCAGTGAGTCGGGGGGGCCTAACACCATATATTTT.

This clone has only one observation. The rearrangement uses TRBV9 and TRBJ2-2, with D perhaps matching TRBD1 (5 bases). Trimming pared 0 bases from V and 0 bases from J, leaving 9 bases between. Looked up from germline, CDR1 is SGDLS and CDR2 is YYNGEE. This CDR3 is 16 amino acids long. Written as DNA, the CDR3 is TGTGCCAGCAGCGTAGCTATACAGGCGAACACCGGGGAGCTGTTTTTT. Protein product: CASSVAIQANTGELFF.

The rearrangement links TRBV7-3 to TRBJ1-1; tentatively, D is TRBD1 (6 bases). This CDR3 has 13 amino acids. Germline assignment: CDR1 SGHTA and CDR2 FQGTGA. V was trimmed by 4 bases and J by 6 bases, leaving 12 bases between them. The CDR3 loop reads CASSSGGLAEAFF. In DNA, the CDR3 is TGTGCCAGCAGCTCGGGGGGCCTGGCTGAAGCTTTCTTT.

The CDR3 nucleotides are TGTGCCAGCAGCCCCAGGGGGCCCTACGAGCAGTACTTC. Protein: CASSPRGPYEQYF. The J gene is TRBJ2-7, the V gene TRBV13; 8 bases are shared with TRBD1. The CDR3 sequence is 13 residues long. The V and J ends lost 5 bases and 2 bases, in that order; junction bases with no gene match: 2. Looked up from germline, CDR1 is PRHDT and CDR2 is FYEKMQ (reference sequence).